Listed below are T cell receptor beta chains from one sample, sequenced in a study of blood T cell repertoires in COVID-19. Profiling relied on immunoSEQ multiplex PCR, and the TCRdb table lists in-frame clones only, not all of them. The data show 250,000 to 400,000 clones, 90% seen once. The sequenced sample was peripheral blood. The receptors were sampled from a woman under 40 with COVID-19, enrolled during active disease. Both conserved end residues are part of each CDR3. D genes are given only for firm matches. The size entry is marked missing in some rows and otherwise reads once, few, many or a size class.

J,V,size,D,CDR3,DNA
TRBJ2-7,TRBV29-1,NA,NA,CSVEGAGGGEQYF,TGCAGCGTTGAAGGCGCAGGGGGAGGCGAGCAGTACTTC
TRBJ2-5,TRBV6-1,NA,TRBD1,CASSEGTGVQETQYF,TGTGCCAGCAGTGAAGGGACAGGGGTCCAGGAGACCCAGTACTTC
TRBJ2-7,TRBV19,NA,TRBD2,CASSTALLAINEQYF,TGTGCCAGTAGTACAGCCCTACTAGCGATCAACGAGCAGTACTTC
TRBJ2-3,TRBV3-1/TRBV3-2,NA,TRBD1,CASSARDRAHTQYF,TGTGCCTCTTCGGCACGGGACAGGGCTCATACGCAGTATTTT
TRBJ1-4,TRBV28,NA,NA,CASSSGSATNEKLFF,TGTGCCAGCAGTTCCGGGTCCGCAACTAATGAAAAACTGTTTTTT
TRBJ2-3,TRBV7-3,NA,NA,CASSLRGSRNTQYF,TGTGCCAGCAGCTTACGGGGGAGTAGAAATACGCAGTATTTT
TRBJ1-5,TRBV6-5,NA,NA,CASRGRALNQPQHF,TGTGCCAGCAGGGGCAGGGCCCTCAATCAGCCCCAGCATTTT
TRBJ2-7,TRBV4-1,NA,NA,CASSQARGGYEQYF,TGCGCCAGCAGCCAAGCGAGAGGCGGCTACGAGCAGTACTTC
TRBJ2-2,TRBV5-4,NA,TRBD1,CASSPRTGENTGELFF,TGTGCCAGCAGCCCCCGGACAGGGGAGAATACCGGGGAGCTGTTTTTT
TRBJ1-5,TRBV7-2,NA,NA,CASSLGQRQPQHF,TGTGCCAGCAGCTTAGGGCAGCGTCAGCCCCAGCATTTT
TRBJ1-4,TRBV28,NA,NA,CASSPQDGDNEKLFF,TGTGCCAGCAGCCCCCAGGACGGGGATAATGAAAAACTGTTTTTT
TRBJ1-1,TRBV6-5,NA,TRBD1,CASSTTGKGTEAFF,TGTGCCAGCAGCACGACAGGGAAGGGCACTGAAGCTTTCTTT
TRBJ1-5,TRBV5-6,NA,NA,CASSSGSGNQPQHF,TGTGCCAGCAGCTCGGGGTCAGGCAATCAGCCCCAGCATTTT
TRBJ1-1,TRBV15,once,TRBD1,CATSTNFRTGAMNTEAFF,TGTGCCACCAGCACGAACTTTCGGACAGGCGCGATGAACACTGAAGCTTTCTTT
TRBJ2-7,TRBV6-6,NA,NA,CASREYTGEQYF,TGTGCCAGCCGGGAATACACCGGGGAGCAGTACTTC
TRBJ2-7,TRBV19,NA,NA,CASSRDKFIYEQYF,TGTGCCAGTAGCCGGGACAAGTTTATCTACGAGCAGTACTTC
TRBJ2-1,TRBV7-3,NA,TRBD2,CASSPGLAGAAASYNEQFF,TGTGCCAGCAGTCCCGGACTAGCGGGAGCCGCCGCTTCCTACAATGAGCAGTTCTTC
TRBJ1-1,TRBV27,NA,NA,CASSLRGSEAFF,TGTGCCAGCAGTTTGCGCGGTAGTGAAGCTTTCTTT
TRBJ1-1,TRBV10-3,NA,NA,CAISLATSNTEAFF,TGTGCCATCAGTCTCGCAACAAGTAACACTGAAGCTTTCTTT
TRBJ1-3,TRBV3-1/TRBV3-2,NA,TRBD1,CASSQGTGVAGNTIYF,TGTGCCAGCAGCCAGGGCACAGGGGTAGCTGGAAACACCATATATTTT
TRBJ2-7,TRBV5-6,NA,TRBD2,CASSLLSGGMSYEQYF,TGTGCCAGCAGCTTACTGTCGGGGGGGATGTCCTACGAGCAGTACTTC
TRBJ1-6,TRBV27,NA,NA,CASSPRTGNSPLHF,TGTGCCAGCAGTCCCAGGACGGGGAATTCACCCCTCCACTTT
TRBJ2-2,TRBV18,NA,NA,CASSLDRSTGELFF,TGTGCCAGCTCACTTGACAGATCCACCGGGGAGCTGTTTTTT
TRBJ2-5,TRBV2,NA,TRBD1,CASRVGQGATETQYF,TGTGCCAGCAGGGTTGGACAGGGGGCTACAGAGACCCAGTACTTC
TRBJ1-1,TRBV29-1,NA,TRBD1,CSVVNPDRVYTEAFF,TGCAGCGTAGTAAACCCGGACAGGGTTTATACTGAAGCTTTCTTT
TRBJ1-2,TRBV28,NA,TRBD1,CASSLQGQGYGYTF,TGTGCCAGCAGTTTACAAGGACAGGGCTATGGCTACACCTTC
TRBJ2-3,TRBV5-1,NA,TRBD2,CASSLGGTSDLQYF,TGCGCCAGCAGCTTGGGCGGGACTAGCGATTTGCAGTATTTT
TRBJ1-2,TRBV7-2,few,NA,CASSPLSAGYTF,TGTGCCAGCAGCCCACTAAGTGCTGGCTACACCTTC
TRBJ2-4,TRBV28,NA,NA,CASSLVQGWLQYF,TGTGCCAGCAGTCTCGTGCAGGGGTGGCTTCAGTACTTC
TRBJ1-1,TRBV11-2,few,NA,CASSLVFGWGDTEAFF,TGTGCCAGCAGCTTAGTATTCGGTTGGGGGGACACTGAAGCTTTCTTT
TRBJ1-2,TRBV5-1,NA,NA,CASSIPGDYGYTF,TGCGCCAGCAGCATACCAGGTGACTATGGCTACACCTTC
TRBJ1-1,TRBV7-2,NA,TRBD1,CASSPQGQGLKAFF,TGTGCCAGCAGCCCCCAGGGACAGGGGTTGAAAGCTTTCTTT
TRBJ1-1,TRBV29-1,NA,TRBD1,CSPLTGGDGTEAFF,TGCAGCCCTTTGACAGGGGGCGACGGTACTGAAGCTTTCTTT
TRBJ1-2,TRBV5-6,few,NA,CASSYVSQGLNYGYTF,TGTGCCAGCAGCTACGTTAGCCAGGGCCTGAACTATGGCTACACCTTC
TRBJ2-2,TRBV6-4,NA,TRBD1,CASSQTGVPTGELFF,TGTGCCAGCTCCCAGACAGGGGTGCCCACCGGGGAGCTGTTTTTT
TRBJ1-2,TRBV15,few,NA,CATSRDGGRLRELGYGYTF,TGTGCCACCAGCAGAGATGGTGGCCGACTGCGGGAGCTAGGCTATGGCTACACCTTC
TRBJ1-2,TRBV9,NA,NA,CASSVASGGREEDYGYTF,TGTGCCAGCAGCGTAGCATCCGGTGGCAGGGAGGAGGACTATGGCTACACCTTC
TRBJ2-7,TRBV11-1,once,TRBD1,CASSLGQGRGYEQYF,TGTGCCAGCAGCTTAGGACAGGGGCGCGGATACGAGCAGTACTTC
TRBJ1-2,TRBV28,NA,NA,CASSWGRGIKEPYGYTF,TGTGCCAGCAGTTGGGGTCGCGGGATCAAAGAGCCCTATGGCTACACCTTC
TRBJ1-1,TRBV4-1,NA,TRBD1,CASSQPGQGANTEAFF,TGCGCCAGCAGCCAACCCGGACAGGGGGCCAACACTGAAGCTTTCTTT
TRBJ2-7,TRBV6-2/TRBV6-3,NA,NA,CASSGDLSSYEQYF,TGTGCCAGCAGTGGCGACTTGAGCTCCTACGAGCAGTACTTC
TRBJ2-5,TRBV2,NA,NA,CASSTGFGRETQYF,TGTGCCAGCAGTACAGGGTTCGGCCGGGAGACCCAGTACTTC
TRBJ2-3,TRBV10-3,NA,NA,CAISGGFFTDTQYF,TGTGCCATCAGTGGAGGGTTTTTCACAGATACGCAGTATTTT
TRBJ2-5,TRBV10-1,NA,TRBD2,CASSESILAGGRETQYF,TGCGCCAGCAGTGAGTCGATCCTAGCGGGAGGCCGGGAGACCCAGTACTTC
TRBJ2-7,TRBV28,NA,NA,CASSRPDIYEQYF,TGTGCCAGCAGTAGACCTGACATCTACGAGCAGTACTTC
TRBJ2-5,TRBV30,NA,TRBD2,CAWSHLGLAGVPETQYF,TGTGCCTGGAGTCACTTAGGACTAGCGGGAGTCCCCGAGACCCAGTACTTC
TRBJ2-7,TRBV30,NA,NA,CAWTSDRGEQYF,TGTGCCTGGACTTCCGACCGAGGAGAGCAGTACTTC
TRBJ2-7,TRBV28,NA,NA,CASSLPGAYEQYF,TGTGCCAGCAGTTTGCCAGGGGCCTACGAGCAGTACTTC